The 6 T cell receptor beta chains below come from one sample, sequenced in a study of T cells expressing NK-cell markers. TCRdb derives one entry per CDR3 protein from the 5' RACE reads, leaving out DNA. The table lists 500,000 to 600,000 distinct CDR3 sequences. The sample taken for sequencing was blood T cells: a sorted CD56 or NKG2C T cell subset, CD4+ or CD8+ T cells, or bulk PBMC T cells (not recorded which). These receptors came from a man aged 18 to 30 in good health.

This chain joins TRBV12-3 or TRBV12-4 and TRBJ2-1; lacking DNA, the TRBD1 call made by TCRdb goes unchecked. The CDR3 sequence is 14 residues long. This chain's CDR3 is CASTPFPGQEGRFF.

This CDR3 is CASSDWGSYEQYF. The genes are TRBV25-1 and TRBJ2-7. The CDR3 extends over 13 amino acids. The germline V gene encodes CDR1 MGHDK and CDR2 SYGVNS.

The chain uses TRBV7-9 and TRBJ2-5; with no DNA, the TCRdb D assignment of TRBD2 cannot be verified. In germline, CDR1 is SEHNR, CDR2 FQNEAQ (reference sequence). The CDR3 is made up of 16 amino acids. The CDR3: CASSSLSATGDETQYF.

V and J are TRBV18 and TRBJ2-7; as DNA is missing, the TRBD1 call by TCRdb cannot be tested. The CDR3 contains 14 residues. Germline CDR1 and CDR2: KGHSH and LQKENI. This CDR3 is CASSPVSGAYEQYF.

This sequence joins TRBV12-3 or TRBV12-4 and TRBJ2-5; TCRdb lists TRBD1, though no DNA is available to test this call. This CDR3 comprises 15 residues. The chain's CDR3 is CASSPGPKGGETQYF.

The chain couples TRBV6-1 to TRBJ2-2; TCRdb's D call of TRBD2 is untestable without DNA. CDR1 is MNHNS, CDR2 SASEGT, per germline. The CDR3 contains 14 residues. This CDR3 is CASSTDPAVGELFF.